One sample yielded the 28 T cell receptor beta chains listed below, sequenced in a study of shared clonotypes between healthy human individuals. Some clones are missing from TCRdb's copy, which holds only in-frame ones; the method was immunoSEQ multiplex PCR. In the table there are approximately 500,000 clones, approximately 79% of which are singletons. The sample comprised PBMCs. The receptors derive from a woman in her thirties or forties in good health. Some clones in this sample may be carry-over from other donors' samples.

The chain recombines TRBV7-9 with TRBJ2-7, with D tentatively TRBD1 (6 bases). V shed 5 bases and J shed 3 bases, with 17 bases lying between them. The CDR3 covers 15 residues. The V gene's germline CDR1 is SEHNR and CDR2 FQNEAQ (reference sequence). CDR3 loop: CASSPPTGNLYEQYF. CDR3 DNA sequence: TGTGCCAGCAGCCCCCCTACAGGGAACCTCTACGAGCAGTACTTC.

This clone was seen once. This chain joins TRBV28 and TRBJ2-2; a weak D match, TRBD1 (8 bases). This CDR3 has 20 amino acids. CDR1 is MDHEN, CDR2 SYDVKM, per germline. The V and J ends lost 3 bases and 0 bases respectively, with 23 bases between them. In DNA, the CDR3 is TGTGCCAGCAGTTTCCCGAGGACAGGGACTATCTCCGCGAACACCGGGGAGCTGTTTTTT. This codes for CASSFPRTGTISANTGELFF.

A few counts support this clone. Here the CDR3 reads CAIRGTSGDNEQFF. The CDR3 nucleotides read TGTGCCATCAGGGGGACTAGCGGAGACAATGAGCAGTTCTTC. The V gene is TRBV10-3, the J gene TRBJ2-1; 11 nucleotides align to TRBD2. The trim removed 6 bases at V and 5 bases at J, leaving 3 bases unmatched. Germline loops: CDR1 ENHRY, CDR2 SYGVKD. This CDR3 has 14 residues.

This rearrangement joins TRBV11-3 to TRBJ1-3; perhaps TRBD1 as D (5 bases). CDR3 size: 16 residues. CDR1 and CDR2 from the germline V gene are SGHNT and YENEEA. V lost 1 base to trimming and J lost 3 bases, with 13 bases between them. CDR3 loop: CASSLGNGAYGNTIYF. The CDR3 nucleotides read TGTGCCAGCAGCTTAGGAAATGGGGCATATGGAAACACCATATATTTT.

V and J are TRBV19 and TRBJ2-7, with TRBD1 matching over 10 bases. The V gene end was trimmed by 4 bases and the J gene end by 5 bases; junction bases not matched to a gene: 5. The CDR3 spans 14 residues. Germline V gives CDR1 LNHDA, CDR2 SQIVND (reference sequence). The CDR3 DNA reads TGTGCCAGTAGTACTACCGGGACAGGGGACGAGCAGTACTTC. Protein sequence: CASSTTGTGDEQYF.

This clone occurred many times. This sequence joins TRBV4-3 and TRBJ2-1, with 12 bases aligning to TRBD2. Germline CDR1 is LGHNA and CDR2 is YSLEER. This CDR3 has 21 amino acids. Unmatched junction bases numbered 12, after V lost 0 bases and J lost 0 bases. The CDR3 DNA reads as TGCGCCAGCAGCCAAGAAGATATCCCTAGCGGGAGGGTGAGCTCCTACAATGAGCAGTTCTTC. This sequence encodes CASSQEDIPSGRVSSYNEQFF.

The genes are TRBV11-2 and TRBJ1-5; TRBD1 agrees at 12 bases. V dropped 8 bases and J dropped 3; count of bases not matched to a gene: 2. CDR3 length: 14 residues. Germline CDR1 SGHAT, CDR2 FQNNGV. The CDR3 coding sequence is TGTGCCAGCGGGACAGGGGGCCTCAATCAGCCCCAGCATTTT. Translated: CASGTGGLNQPQHF.

The DNA for the CDR3 is TGTGCCAGCAGTCCACGACAGACCCTTAACTATGGCTACACCTTC. Amino acids: CASSPRQTLNYGYTF. The V gene is TRBV28, the J gene TRBJ1-2, with a tentative D call TRBD1 (5 bases). From germline, CDR1 is MDHEN and CDR2 SYDVKM. The CDR3 is made up of 15 amino acids. The V and J ends lost 5 bases and 1 base respectively, with 14 bases between them.

The J gene is TRBJ2-1, the V gene TRBV28; 11 nucleotides align to TRBD2. From germline, CDR1 is MDHEN and CDR2 SYDVKM. CDR3 length: 16 amino acids. V shed 5 bases and J 0 bases; nucleotides not matched to a gene: 3. CDR3 sequence reads: CASSVSGRGSYNEQFF. For the CDR3, the DNA is TGTGCCAGCAGTGTTAGCGGGAGGGGCTCCTACAATGAGCAGTTCTTC.

Only a few counts were recorded for this clone. This chain uses TRBV19 with TRBJ2-7; a weak D match, TRBD1 (5 bases). This CDR3 is 14 amino acids long. Trimming took off 2 bases at V and 6 bases at J, with 14 bases between the two ends. Germline CDR1 reads LNHDA; CDR2 reads SQIVND (reference sequence). The CDR3 sequence is CASSIQGGLLEQYF. The CDR3 nucleotides are TGTGCCAGTAGTATACAGGGCGGTCTTCTCGAGCAGTACTTC.

In its sample, this clone was seen a few times. The gene calls are TRBV18 and TRBJ2-7; TRBD1 agrees at 11 bases. Trimming at V came to 2 bases and at J to 3 bases, leaving 3 bases not matched to a gene. The germline CDR1 and CDR2 sequences are KGHSH and LQKENI. This CDR3 is 15 amino acids long. The CDR3 protein is CASSPSGTGGYEQYF. CDR3 DNA sequence: TGTGCCAGCTCACCATCCGGGACAGGGGGCTACGAGCAGTACTTC.

The V gene is TRBV20-1, the J gene TRBJ1-2; D not certain. The germline V gene has CDR1 DFQATT and CDR2 SNEGSKA (reference sequence). The CDR3 is made up of 11 amino acids. Trimming removed 3 bases from V and 4 bases from J, with 6 bases in between. The CDR3 region is CSASVRYGYTF. CDR3 nucleotides: TGCAGTGCTAGCGTCCGCTATGGCTACACCTTC.

The chain recombines TRBV4-1 with TRBJ2-7; D ambiguous. CDR1 is MGHRA, CDR2 YSYEKL, per germline. The CDR3 contains 17 residues. V lost 3 bases and J lost 6, with 24 bases in between. CDR3 in amino acids: CASSQPGARQVLREQYF. For the CDR3, the DNA is TGCGCCAGCAGCCAGCCCGGAGCTAGGCAGGTCCTGCGCGAGCAGTACTTC.

This chain connects TRBV7-2 to TRBJ2-7; D perhaps matches TRBD1 (6 bases). The CDR3 is 14 amino acids. The V gene's germline CDR1 is SGHTA and CDR2 FQGNSA. V lost 5 bases and J lost 2, with 13 bases in between. The CDR3 loop reads CASSNRDTAYEQYF. As DNA, the CDR3 is TGTGCCAGCAGCAACCGGGACACCGCCTACGAGCAGTACTTC.

The chain uses TRBV28 and TRBJ2-7, with 8 bases that match TRBD1. Germline CDR1 and CDR2: MDHEN and SYDVKM. J was trimmed by 1 base and V by 5 bases; bases with no gene match: 4. The CDR3 runs to 14 residues. CDR3 coding DNA: TGTGCCAGCAGTCCCGGACAGGGATCCTACGAGCAGTACTTC. Translating gives CASSPGQGSYEQYF.

The gene calls are TRBV6-5 and TRBJ2-7; 12 bases are a match to TRBD2. Germline CDR1 is MNHEY and CDR2 is SVGAGI. This CDR3 comprises 15 residues. After removal of 6 bases from V and 7 bases from J, the junction contained 10 bases not matched to a gene. In DNA form, the CDR3 reads TGTGCCAGCAGCCCCGGACTAGCGGGATCTCATGAGCAGTACTTC. This codes for CASSPGLAGSHEQYF.

The CDR3 nucleotides are TGTGCCAGTAGTATAGATTGGGGCCAGACTAGCGGGAGCACAGATACGCAGTATTTT. It yields the protein CASSIDWGQTSGSTDTQYF. This chain connects TRBV19 to TRBJ2-3; 10 nucleotides agree with TRBD2. The CDR3 loop spans 19 amino acids. CDR1 LNHDA and CDR2 SQIVND come from the germline V gene (reference sequence). V was pared by 0 bases and J by 0 bases, with 9 bases of the junction left unmatched.

The J gene is TRBJ1-2, the V gene TRBV20-1; D ambiguous. This CDR3 spans 11 amino acids. Germline CDR1 reads DFQATT; CDR2 reads SNEGSKA (reference sequence). V lost 6 bases and J lost 8, with 13 bases in between. CDR3 bases: TGCAGTGCCCTCGGCAGTGGGGGCTACACCTTC. Its translation is CSALGSGGYTF.

The chain employs TRBV19 and TRBJ2-7; 8 bases map to TRBD2. The CDR3 is 16 residues long. Germline-derived CDR1 and CDR2 are LNHDA and SQIVND (reference sequence). V shed 7 bases and J 0 bases; nucleotides not matched to a gene: 11. The CDR3 sequence: CASTPEGGLDSYEQYF. The CDR3 DNA sequence: TGTGCCAGTACACCGGAGGGGGGACTAGACTCCTACGAGCAGTACTTC. The full variable domain, completed using reference TRBV19 and TRBJ2-7, is DGGITQSPKYLFRKEGQNVTLSCEQNLNHDAMYWYRQDPGQGLRLIYYSQIVNDFQKGDIAEGYSVSREKKESFPLTVTSAQKNPTAFYLCASTPEGGLDSYEQYFGPGTRLTVT.

This clone was seen only once. The V gene is TRBV30, the J gene TRBJ2-7, with TRBD2 as a possible D gene (7 bases). CDR1 is GTSNPN and CDR2 is SVGIG in the germline V gene (reference sequence). The CDR3 is 12 amino acids. The CDR3 DNA follows: TGTGTCGGGGGGCGTTTGGGGAACGAGCAGTACTTC. Translation: CVGGRLGNEQYF.

J is TRBJ2-1 and V is TRBV7-2; tentatively, D is TRBD2 (5 bases). V gave up 2 bases and J gave up 8 bases, with 10 bases separating them. Germline-derived CDR1 and CDR2 are SGHTA and FQGNSA. The CDR3 is 13 residues long. CDR3 nucleotide sequence: TGTGCCAGCAGCTTATCGGGGAGTGATGAGCAGTTCTTC. It translates to CASSLSGSDEQFF.

The J gene is TRBJ1-4, the V gene TRBV28; TRBD1 might be the D (6 bases). The germline V gene has CDR1 MDHEN and CDR2 SYDVKM. CDR3 length: 14 residues. The V end lost 4 bases, the J end lost 5 bases, and 11 bases lay between the germline ends. CDR3 DNA sequence: TGTGCCAGCAGTTCCGGGACAAGGAATGAAAAACTGTTTTTT. Its protein product is CASSSGTRNEKLFF.

This sequence joins TRBV15 and TRBJ1-5; tentatively, D is TRBD1 (5 bases). Germline CDR1 reads LNHNV; CDR2 reads YYDKDF (reference sequence). Between the trimmed V and J ends, which lost 0 bases and 4 bases, there was a span of 13 bases. The CDR3 spans 16 residues. This CDR3 is CATSRDLSGANQPQHF. CDR3 DNA sequence: TGTGCCACCAGCAGAGATCTCTCCGGGGCAAATCAGCCCCAGCATTTT.

V usage is TRBV5-1 and J usage is TRBJ2-2, with TRBD1 matching over 7 bases. V shed 4 bases and J 6 bases; nucleotides not matched to a gene: 12. Germline CDR1 reads SGHRS; CDR2 reads YFSETQ. The CDR3 is made up of 16 amino acids. The CDR3 coding sequence is TGCGCCAGCAGCATCACCGGGACAGCATTGTCCGGGGAGCTGTTTTTT. Amino acid sequence: CASSITGTALSGELFF.

The chain couples TRBV7-2 to TRBJ2-7; D is uncertain. V gave up 3 bases and J gave up 2 bases, with 8 bases separating them. CDR1 is SGHTA, CDR2 FQGNSA, per germline. The CDR3 is 13 amino acids. DNA of the CDR3: TGTGCCAGCAGCTTCGGAAGGGCCTACGAGCAGTACTTC. Translated, it gives CASSFGRAYEQYF. Complete variable domain (other parts from reference TRBV7-2 and TRBJ2-7): GAGVSQSPSNKVTEKGKDVELRCDPISGHTALYWYRQSLGQGLEFLIYFQGNSAPDKSGLPSDRFSAERTGGSVSTLTIQRTQQEDSAVYLCASSFGRAYEQYFGPGTRLTVT.

This chain joins TRBV21-1 and TRBJ2-1; the D call TRBD2 from the table was never checked on the DNA. TRBV21-1 is classified as a pseudogene. The CDR3 covers 17 residues. This CDR3 reads CASSKGILAGGHNEQFF. CDR3 sequence (DNA): TGTGCCAGCAGCAAAGGCATACTAGCGGGAGGGCACAATGAGCAGTTCTTC.

The CDR3 DNA follows: TGTGCCAGCAGTCGGACTAGCGTCTACGAGCAGTACTTC. It translates to CASSRTSVYEQYF. The chain combines TRBV6-5 with TRBJ2-7; 9 bases agree with TRBD2. This CDR3 region has 13 residues. Germline V gene sequence: CDR1 MNHEY, CDR2 SVGAGI. The V gene end was trimmed by 5 bases and the J gene end by 3 bases; junction bases not matched to a gene: 2.

The V call is TRBV9, the J call TRBJ2-3; D could derive from TRBD1 or TRBD2 (5 bases each). Germline V lookup: CDR1 SGDLS, CDR2 YYNGEE. Deletions cut 7 bases from V and 6 bases from J, with 21 bases between. The CDR3 consists of 15 residues. CDR3 in amino acids: CASGVVGTPPDTQYF. CDR3 sequence (DNA): TGTGCCAGCGGGGTTGTAGGGACCCCCCCTGATACGCAGTATTTT.